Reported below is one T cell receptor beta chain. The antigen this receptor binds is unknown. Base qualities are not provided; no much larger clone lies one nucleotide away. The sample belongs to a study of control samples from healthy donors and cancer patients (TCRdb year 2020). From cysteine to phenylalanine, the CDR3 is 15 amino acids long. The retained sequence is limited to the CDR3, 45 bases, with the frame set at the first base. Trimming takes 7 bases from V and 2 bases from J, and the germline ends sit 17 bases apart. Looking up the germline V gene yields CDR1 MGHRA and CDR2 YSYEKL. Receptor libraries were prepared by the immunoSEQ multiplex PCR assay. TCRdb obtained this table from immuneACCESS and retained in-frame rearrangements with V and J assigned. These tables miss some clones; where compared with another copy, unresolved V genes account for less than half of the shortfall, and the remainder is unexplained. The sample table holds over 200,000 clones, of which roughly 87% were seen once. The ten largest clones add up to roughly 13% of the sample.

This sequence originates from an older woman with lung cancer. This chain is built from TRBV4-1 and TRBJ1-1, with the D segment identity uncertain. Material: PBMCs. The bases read TGCGCCAGCACCCCATTTTCAGACATCAACACTGAAGCTTTCTTT. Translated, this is CASTPFSDINTEAFF.